This is a list of T cell receptor beta chains from one sample in a study of blood T cell repertoires in COVID-19. TCRdb keeps only in-frame clones here, not all; method: immunoSEQ multiplex PCR. The table shows about 240,000 clones, with 75% to 85% occurring only once. Material: peripheral blood. Receptors were obtained from a woman aged 55-69 years with active or convalescent COVID-19. CDR3s include the opening cysteine and the closing phenylalanine or tryptophan. D genes are given only for firm matches. Clone sizes are given selectively: once, few, many, or a class where the clone is expanded.

d_call	v_call	j_call	clone_size	cdr3_nt	cdr3_aa
TRBD1	TRBV19	TRBJ1-1	NA	TGTGCCAGTTCTTTGGGGACAGTAAACACTGAAGCTTTCTTT	CASSLGTVNTEAFF
TRBD1	TRBV2	TRBJ1-2	NA	TGTGCCAGCAGATCCGGGACAGGGGGTAACTATGGCTACACCTTC	CASRSGTGGNYGYTF
TRBD1	TRBV30	TRBJ1-1	NA	TGTGCCTGGAGTGTGACAGGGTTGAACACTGAAGCTTTCTTT	CAWSVTGLNTEAFF
TRBD1	TRBV11-2	TRBJ2-7	NA	TGTGCCAGCAGCTTTAACCCCGGACAGGTGGGGCGCGAGCAGTACTTC	CASSFNPGQVGREQYF
NA	TRBV18	TRBJ2-2	NA	TGTGCCAGCTCTCAACAGTTTCAGGGTGGCGCCGGGGAGCTGTTTTTT	CASSQQFQGGAGELFF
TRBD2	TRBV2	TRBJ2-2	NA	TGTGCCAGCAGCCGACCGACTAGCAGGAACACCGGGGAGCTGTTTTTT	CASSRPTSRNTGELFF
NA	TRBV6-2/TRBV6-3	TRBJ2-3	NA	TGTGCCAGCAGTTACTTGGGCGGGGCGGTGGGTACAGATACGCAGTATTTT	CASSYLGGAVGTDTQYF
NA	TRBV27	TRBJ1-2	NA	TGTGCCAGCAGTTCGGGGGGCGCTGACTATGGCTACACCTTC	CASSSGGADYGYTF
TRBD1	TRBV14	TRBJ1-2	NA	TGTGCCAGCAGCGAGTTCCGGACAGGGGCCTATGGCTACACCTTC	CASSEFRTGAYGYTF
NA	TRBV5-6	TRBJ2-7	NA	TGTGCCAGCAGCTTATTACCCGGGTGGGCCTACGAGCAGTACTTC	CASSLLPGWAYEQYF
TRBD1	TRBV28	TRBJ1-2	NA	TGTGCCAGCAGTCCTACAGGGGCCTATGGCTACACCTTC	CASSPTGAYGYTF
NA	TRBV9	TRBJ2-2	NA	TGTGCCAGCAGCGCACAGAACACCGGGGAGCTGTTTTTT	CASSAQNTGELFF
TRBD2	TRBV19	TRBJ2-3	once	TGTGCCAGTAGTAGGCGGACTAGCGGGGCTAACACAGATACGCAGTATTTT	CASSRRTSGANTDTQYF
TRBD2	TRBV6-5	TRBJ2-1	NA	TGTGCCAGCAGTCCTAGCGGGGGCCCCTTCAATGAGCAGTTCTTC	CASSPSGGPFNEQFF
NA	TRBV6-6	TRBJ1-3	NA	TGTGCCAGCAGTTACGGAGGTGGTACTGGAAACACCATATATTTT	CASSYGGGTGNTIYF
TRBD1	TRBV7-8	TRBJ1-2	NA	TGTGCCAGCAGCGAGCTACCGGGACAGCCACCCCACACCTTC	CASSELPGQPPHTF
TRBD1	TRBV6-5	TRBJ1-5	few	TGTGCCAGCAGTTCCACAGGGGACCTTCAGCCCCAGCATTTT	CASSSTGDLQPQHF
TRBD2	TRBV6-5	TRBJ2-3	NA	TGTGCCAGCAGTTACTCGGCTAGCGGGCACACAGATACGCAGTATTTT	CASSYSASGHTDTQYF
NA	TRBV7-9	TRBJ2-3	many	TGTGCCAGCACCCCTACGTTCCGCACAGATACGCAGTATTTT	CASTPTFRTDTQYF
TRBD1	TRBV9	TRBJ1-2	NA	TGTGCCAGCAGCCCCCAGGGGGCAACTAACTATGGCTACACCTTC	CASSPQGATNYGYTF
NA	TRBV5-5	TRBJ2-2	NA	TGTGCCAGCAGCTTGGCCTACAGGGATCCCGGGGAGCTGTTTTTT	CASSLAYRDPGELFF
NA	TRBV6-2/TRBV6-3	TRBJ2-5	NA	TGTGCCAGCAGTTACCCGGAAGAGACCCAGTACTTC	CASSYPEETQYF
TRBD1	TRBV11-1	TRBJ1-6	NA	TGTGCCAGCAGCTTAGCGGGGACAGGACGCCCTAATTCACCCCTCCACTTT	CASSLAGTGRPNSPLHF